The 18 T cell receptor beta chains given below trace back to one sample, sequenced in a study of radiation and T cells in renal cell carcinoma. Sample time point: baseline pretreatment blood. Noted treatment: 15 Gy SBRT to primary tumor, nephrectomy 4 weeks later. Assay: immunoSEQ multiplex PCR; the TCRdb copy retains only in-frame clones and omits some. The table has around 140,000 clones, less than 85% seen once. The sequencing here drew on blood, taken from a patient whose treatment included radiotherapy and nephrectomy. The receptors here all came from a woman in her forties or fifties with renal cell carcinoma.

This clone was counted a few times. The chain uses TRBV19 and TRBJ2-7; the D is unclear. Germline V gives CDR1 LNHDA, CDR2 SQIVND (reference sequence). Trimming pared 0 bases from V and 7 bases from J, leaving 16 bases between. The CDR3 length is 15 residues. The CDR3 loop is CASSIDLGQMREQYF. In DNA, the CDR3 is TGTGCCAGTAGTATAGATCTCGGGCAGATGCGGGAGCAGTACTTC.

This clone was detected only a few times. Other DNA variants within this sample encode the same CDR3. V gene TRBV20-1 combines with J gene TRBJ1-4; the D is unclear. CDR3 length: 10 amino acids. V lost 6 bases to trimming and J lost 6 bases, with 5 bases between them. Germline-derived CDR1 and CDR2 are DFQATT and SNEGSKA (reference sequence). Here the CDR3 reads CSAEDEKLFF. CDR3 sequence (DNA): TGCAGTGCAGAGGATGAAAAACTGTTTTTT.

The V call is TRBV4-1, the J call TRBJ1-2; the match to TRBD1 covers 10 bases. Losses at the gene ends were 4 bases for V and 3 bases for J; bases not matched to a gene: 14. Looked up from germline, CDR1 is MGHRA and CDR2 is YSYEKL. This CDR3 contains 18 residues. The CDR3, as DNA: TGCGCCAGCAGCCCCGGGGGGCCGGGACAGGGGACACACTATGGCTACACCTTC. It yields the protein CASSPGGPGQGTHYGYTF.

This chain joins TRBV11-2 and TRBJ1-1; no clear D. Germline assignment: CDR1 SGHAT and CDR2 FQNNGV. There are 15 residues in the CDR3. Trimming cost V 4 bases and J 4 bases, with 16 bases left between them. The CDR3 sequence: CASSSRDLPGTEAFF. The CDR3 nucleotides are TGTGCCAGCAGCTCGCGAGACCTCCCAGGCACTGAAGCTTTCTTT. The full variable domain, completed using reference TRBV11-2 and TRBJ1-1, is EAGVAQSPRYKIIEKRQSVAFWCNPISGHATLYWYQQILGQGPKLLIQFQNNGVVDDSQLPKDRFSAERLKGVDSTLKIQPAKLEDSAVYLCASSSRDLPGTEAFFGQGTRLTVV.

The chain has TRBV5-1 and TRBJ2-7, with D possibly being TRBD2 (5 bases). Trimming left V 2 bases short and J 2 bases short, with 11 bases between. Germline V gene lookup returns CDR1 SGHRS and CDR2 YFSETQ. The CDR3 consists of 14 residues. For the CDR3, the DNA is TGCGCCAGCAGCTTATCCGGGAATCCCTACGAGCAGTACTTC. Translating gives CASSLSGNPYEQYF.

The rearrangement joins TRBV20-1 to TRBJ1-4; the match to TRBD1 covers 8 bases. Germline assignment: CDR1 DFQATT and CDR2 SNEGSKA (reference sequence). V lost 5 bases to trimming and J lost 7 bases; unmatched junction nucleotides: 0. The CDR3 is 11 residues long. CDR3 nucleotide sequence: TGCAGTGCTGACAGGGGTGAAAAACTGTTTTTT. It encodes CSADRGEKLFF.

This clone was counted a few times. The junction departs from the called germline gene at one end, perhaps through a read error. V and J are TRBV7-2 and TRBJ1-2; 8 bases agree with TRBD1. The CDR3 length is 13 residues. Germline CDR1 is SGHTA and CDR2 is FQGNSA. CDR3 in DNA: TGTGCCAGCAGTTTAGATTACGGGGACAGGTGCACCTTC. Protein product: CASSLDYGDRCTF. The full variable domain, completed using reference TRBV7-2 and TRBJ1-2, is GAGVSQSPSNKVTEKGKDVELRCDPISGHTALYWYRQSLGQGLEFLIYFQGNSAPDKSGLPSDRFSAERTGGSVSTLTIQRTQQEDSAVYLCASSLDYGDRCTFGSGTRLTVV.

The J gene is TRBJ2-7, the V gene TRBV27, with TRBD2 matching 12 bases. With 5 bases clipped from V and 6 bases from J, the junction kept 8 bases outside the gene matches. The germline CDR1 and CDR2 sequences are MNHEY and SMNVEV (reference sequence). This CDR3 contains 15 residues. In nucleotides, the CDR3 is TGTGCCAGCAGTCGGACTAGCGGGGTGGTTGGCGAGCAGTACTTC. Its translation: CASSRTSGVVGEQYF.

With respect to this clone: A read error may account for a junction end that differs from germline. This sequence joins TRBV18 and TRBJ2-7, with 14 bases matching TRBD2. The length of the CDR3 is 14 residues. Germline V gene lookup returns CDR1 KGHSH and CDR2 LQKENI. This CDR3 reads CASSQSAGTSGSIF. The CDR3 DNA is TGTGCCAGCTCACAATCGGCCGGGACTAGCGGGAGTATCTTC.

The chain employs TRBV7-2 and TRBJ2-1; D possibly uses TRBD1 or TRBD2 (5 bases each). From germline, CDR1 is SGHTA and CDR2 FQGNSA. V was shortened by 5 bases and J by 4 bases, with 12 bases between the two germline ends. This CDR3 contains 14 residues. CDR3 amino acids: CASSRLGRYNEQFF. In DNA, the CDR3 is TGTGCCAGCAGCCGCCTGGGACGGTACAATGAGCAGTTCTTC.

CDR3 residues: CASSITDRGTLHF. The CDR3 DNA is TGTGCCAGTAGTATAACGGACAGGGGAACCCTCCACTTT. V and J are TRBV19 and TRBJ1-6, with TRBD1 identical over 9 bases. The CDR3 length is 13 residues. Germline V gene lookup returns CDR1 LNHDA and CDR2 SQIVND (reference sequence). The V segment lost 2 bases and the J segment 14 bases; nucleotides outside the gene matches: 4. Full variable domain (missing parts from reference TRBV19 and TRBJ1-6): DGGITQSPKYLFRKEGQNVTLSCEQNLNHDAMYWYRQDPGQGLRLIYYSQIVNDFQKGDIAEGYSVSREKKESFPLTVTSAQKNPTAFYLCASSITDRGTLHFGNGTRLTVT.

The J gene is TRBJ2-3, the V gene TRBV7-9, with 10 bases identical to TRBD2. The CDR3 extends over 16 amino acids. The germline gives CDR1 SEHNR, CDR2 FQNEAQ (reference sequence). V trimming: 8 bases; J trimming: 2 bases; junction bases outside the gene matches: 10. This CDR3 is CASYLGAGGPTDTQYF. In nucleotides, the CDR3 is TGTGCCAGCTATTTGGGAGCGGGAGGGCCCACAGATACGCAGTATTTT.

The CDR3 protein is CASGELDQPQHF. The CDR3 coding sequence is TGTGCCAGCGGGGAACTGGATCAGCCCCAGCATTTT. The chain recombines TRBV28 with TRBJ1-5; D remains unclear. The CDR3 extends over 12 amino acids. Per germline, CDR1 MDHEN and CDR2 SYDVKM. Trimming removed 8 bases from V and 5 bases from J, with 10 bases in between. The full variable domain, its missing parts supplied by reference TRBV28 and TRBJ1-5, is DVKVTQSSRYLVKRTGEKVFLECVQDMDHENMFWYRQDPGLGLRLIYFSYDVKMKEKGDIPEGYSVSREKKERFSLILESASTNQTSMYLCASGELDQPQHFGDGTRLSIL.

The chain is built from TRBV7-6 and TRBJ2-5, with TRBD2 matching over 13 bases. Germline loops: CDR1 SGHVS, CDR2 FNYEAQ. V trimming: 3 bases; J trimming: 5 bases; junction bases outside the gene matches: 6. The CDR3 loop spans 16 amino acids. The CDR3 sequence is CASSFGLAGDPETQYF. The CDR3 region has the DNA TGTGCCAGCAGCTTCGGACTAGCGGGAGACCCGGAGACCCAGTACTTC.

This sequence joins TRBV6-1 and TRBJ2-7; the match to TRBD1 covers 12 bases. The CDR3 runs to 14 residues. Unmatched junction bases numbered 7, after V lost 9 bases and J lost 4 bases. Germline CDR1 and CDR2: MNHNS and SASEGT. The CDR3 sequence is CASSWDRGQYEQYF. Written as DNA, the CDR3 is TGTGCCAGTTCCTGGGACAGGGGGCAGTACGAGCAGTACTTC.

The chain carries TRBV7-9 and TRBJ2-2; D unresolved. V lost 2 bases to trimming and J lost 7 bases, with 8 bases between them. Germline loops: CDR1 SEHNR, CDR2 FQNEAQ (reference sequence). The length of the CDR3 is 13 residues. This CDR3 reads CASSLNINGELFF. The CDR3 region has the DNA TGTGCCAGCAGCTTAAATATCAACGGGGAGCTGTTTTTT. Supplemented by reference TRBV7-9 and TRBJ2-2, the full variable domain reads DTGVSQNPRHKITKRGQNVTFRCDPISEHNRLYWYRQTLGQGPEFLTYFQNEAQLEKSRLLSDRFSAERPKGSFSTLEIQRTEQGDSAMYLCASSLNINGELFFGEGSRLTVL.

This chain connects TRBV7-9 to TRBJ1-4; 8 bases agree with TRBD1. The ends lost 4 bases at V and 10 bases at J; junction bases unmatched: 8. This CDR3 contains 14 residues. The germline V gene has CDR1 SEHNR and CDR2 FQNEAQ (reference sequence). The CDR3 nucleotides are TGTGCCAGCAGCTCGCAGGGGGCTGGGGTAAAACTGTTTTTT. Translating it yields CASSSQGAGVKLFF.

This clone was observed a few times. The chain recombines TRBV2 with TRBJ2-5; tentative D call: TRBD2 (7 bases). The CDR3 is 13 residues long. V shed 8 bases and J shed 3 bases, with 13 bases lying between them. The germline gives CDR1 SNHLY, CDR2 FYNNEI. The DNA for the CDR3 is TGTGCCAGCGGGGGGGACAATAAAGAGACCCAGTACTTC. Translating gives CASGGDNKETQYF. Based on the CDR3 plus reference TRBV2 and TRBJ2-5, the full variable domain is EPEVTQTPSHQVTQMGQEVILRCVPISNHLYFYWYRQILGQKVEFLVSFYNNEISEKSEIFDDQFSVERPDGSNFTLKIRSTKLEDSAMYFCASGGDNKETQYFGPGTRLLVL.